The 10 T cell receptor beta chains listed next were all sequenced from one sample in a study of T cell repertoires in cytomegalovirus infection (dated 2019 in TCRdb). The sample was run on an Illumina HiSeq 1500. Starting from the raw public reads, TCRdb applied fastp trimming at Q25, assembled clones with MiXCR and retained in-frame beta chains. Rows are combined by CDR3 protein, so each entry shows the most common genes and DNA. The sample table contains a few hundred thousand distinct CDR3 sequences; only one count was recorded for around 15% of them. The ten largest clones add up to roughly 8.9% of the sample. The sequenced material came from PBMCs. These receptors originate from a human donor in good health (CMV status not recorded). Some clones in this sample may be carry-over from other donors' samples.

There are many counts of this clonotype. This chain uses TRBV28 with TRBJ2-3; a weak D match, TRBD2 (5 bases). Between the trimmed V and J ends, which lost 3 bases and 2 bases, there was a span of 18 bases. The V gene's germline CDR1 is MDHEN and CDR2 SYDVKM. This CDR3 spans 17 amino acids. In DNA form, the CDR3 reads TGTGCCAGCAGTTTGCCGGGGATTTTTTTAGCCACAGATACGCAGTATTTT. This codes for CASSLPGIFLATDTQYF.

This rearrangement joins TRBV7-9 to TRBJ1-1; D is uncertain. V lost 7 bases, J lost 1 base, and 16 bases lay in between. Germline V gene sequence: CDR1 SEHNR, CDR2 FQNEAQ (reference sequence). The CDR3 consists of 15 residues. Here the CDR3 reads CASTPSWGTNTEAFF. The CDR3 nucleotides read TGTGCCAGCACCCCCTCATGGGGTACGAACACTGAAGCTTTCTTT.

This clonotype occurred many times. The chain uses TRBV2 and TRBJ1-1; possible D gene TRBD1, 5 bases. This CDR3 contains 14 residues. Per germline, CDR1 SNHLY and CDR2 FYNNEI. V was trimmed by 4 bases and J by 1 base, leaving 10 bases between them. CDR3 coding DNA: TGTGCCAGCAGTGCTGGGACCCGGAACACTGAAGCTTTCTTT. Translating it yields CASSAGTRNTEAFF.

This clonotype was seen many times. The rearrangement links TRBV7-8 to TRBJ2-6; D unclear. Per germline, CDR1 SGHVS and CDR2 FQNEAQ. The CDR3 spans 15 residues. The V end lost 5 bases, the J end lost 0 bases, and 8 bases lay between the germline ends. The CDR3 sequence is CASSPSSSGANVLTF. CDR3 in DNA: TGTGCCAGCAGCCCCAGTAGCTCTGGGGCCAACGTCCTGACTTTC.

This clonotype came up many times. The rearrangement uses TRBV7-2 and TRBJ2-5, with D perhaps TRBD1 or TRBD2 (5 bases each). The CDR3 extends over 16 amino acids. CDR1 and CDR2 from the germline V gene are SGHTA and FQGNSA. V was trimmed by 5 bases and J by 2 bases, leaving 18 bases between them. Written as DNA, the CDR3 is TGTGCCAGCAGCGCCAAAATAGGGACCATACAAGAGACCCAGTACTTC. Protein sequence: CASSAKIGTIQETQYF. The variable domain in full, completed from reference TRBV7-2 and TRBJ2-5, reads GAGVSQSPSNKVTEKGKDVELRCDPISGHTALYWYRQSLGQGLEFLIYFQGNSAPDKSGLPSDRFSAERTGGSVSTLTIQRTQQEDSAVYLCASSAKIGTIQETQYFGPGTRLLVL.

This clonotype was counted a few times. The genes are TRBV5-1 and TRBJ2-3, with D perhaps given as TRBD1 or TRBD2 (6 bases each). V was trimmed by 0 bases and J by 1 base, leaving 12 bases between them. The CDR3 runs 16 residues. Germline lookup yields CDR1 SGHRS and CDR2 YFSETQ. CDR3 sequence: CASSLESGARTDTQYF. CDR3 DNA sequence: TGCGCCAGCAGCTTGGAGTCGGGGGCACGCACAGATACGCAGTATTTT.

This clonotype was observed a few times. CDR3 bases: TGTGCCATTTCCCGGGACACCCTCGTCGAGCAGTACTTC. Translation: CAISRDTLVEQYF. The gene calls are TRBV10-3 and TRBJ2-7, with D maybe TRBD1 (6 bases). Trimming removed 9 bases at V and 6 bases at J, with 18 bases between. CDR3 length: 13 amino acids. Germline CDR1 is ENHRY and CDR2 is SYGVKD.

Concerning this clonotype: At one end the junction does not follow the germline gene, possibly because of a read error. CDR3 amino acids: CAGSGGTGGSYGYTF. The DNA for the CDR3 is TGCGCCGGCAGCGGAGGGACAGGGGGCAGCTATGGCTACACCTTC. The rearrangement joins TRBV5-1 to TRBJ1-2; 12 nucleotides line up with TRBD1. The length of the CDR3 is 15 residues. Germline V gene sequence: CDR1 SGHRS, CDR2 YFSETQ.

This clonotype was seen at least ten times. The gene calls are TRBV5-4 and TRBJ1-6, with TRBD1 as a possible D gene (5 bases). The CDR3 totals 16 residues. From germline, CDR1 is SGHNT and CDR2 YYREEE (reference sequence). The V end lost 4 bases, the J end lost 9 bases, and 20 bases lay between the germline ends. CDR3 loop: CASSLPTPGSVSPLHF. In DNA, the CDR3 is TGTGCCAGCAGCCTCCCAACGCCAGGGTCGGTTTCACCCCTCCACTTT.

In its sample, this clonotype was seen many times. The genes are TRBV7-6 and TRBJ2-7; no clear D gene. The CDR3 totals 13 residues. V was trimmed by 1 base and J by 1 base, leaving 5 bases between them. Germline lookup yields CDR1 SGHVS and CDR2 FNYEAQ. The CDR3 DNA is TGTGCCAGCAGCTTAGACAGTTCCTACGAGCAGTACTTC. Its translation is CASSLDSSYEQYF.